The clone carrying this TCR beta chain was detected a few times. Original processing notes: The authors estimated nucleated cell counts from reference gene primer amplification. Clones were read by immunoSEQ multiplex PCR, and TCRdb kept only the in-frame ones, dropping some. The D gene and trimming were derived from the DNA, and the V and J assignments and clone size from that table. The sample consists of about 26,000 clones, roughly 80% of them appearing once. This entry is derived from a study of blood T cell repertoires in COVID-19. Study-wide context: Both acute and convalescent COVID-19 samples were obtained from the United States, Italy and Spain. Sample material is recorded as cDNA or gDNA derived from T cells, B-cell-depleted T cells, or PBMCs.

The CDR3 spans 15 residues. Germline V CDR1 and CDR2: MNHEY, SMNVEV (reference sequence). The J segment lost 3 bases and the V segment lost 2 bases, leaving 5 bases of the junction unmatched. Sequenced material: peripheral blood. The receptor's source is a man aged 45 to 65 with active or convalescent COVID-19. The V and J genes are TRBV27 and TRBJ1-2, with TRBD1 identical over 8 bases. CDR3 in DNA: TGTGCCAGCAGTTTACTATCAGGGGGCGACTATGGCTACACCTTC. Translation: CASSLLSGGDYGYTF.